This paragraph covers one T cell receptor beta chain sequence. Participants were aged about 18 to 90 years from 20 to 30 US areas. In Cohort 3, a recovered donor had either two negative PCRs, clearance, or symptom resolution. The entry originates in a study of blood T cell repertoires in COVID-19. Study background: T cells, B-cell-depleted T cells, or PBMCs provided the cDNA or gDNA that served as material.

Germline assignment: CDR1 SGDLS and CDR2 YYNGEE. This CDR3 comprises 11 residues. Trimming removed 4 bases from V and 3 bases from J, with 5 bases in between. In the authors' workflow: Estimation of nucleated cell counts relied on the amplification of reference gene primers. Sequenced by immunoSEQ multiplex PCR; TCRdb stores in-frame clones only, minus some. That table furnishes V, J and clone size, whereas the DNA furnished D and trimming. Among about 250,000 clones listed, approximately 84% were seen once. The specimen sequenced was PBMCs or T cells enriched from blood (not recorded which). This TCR was sampled from a man younger than 30 who had recovered from COVID-19. V and J are TRBV9 and TRBJ2-7; no clear D gene. The CDR3 region is CASSPGYEQYF. In DNA form, the CDR3 reads TGTGCCAGCAGCCCAGGCTACGAGCAGTACTTC.